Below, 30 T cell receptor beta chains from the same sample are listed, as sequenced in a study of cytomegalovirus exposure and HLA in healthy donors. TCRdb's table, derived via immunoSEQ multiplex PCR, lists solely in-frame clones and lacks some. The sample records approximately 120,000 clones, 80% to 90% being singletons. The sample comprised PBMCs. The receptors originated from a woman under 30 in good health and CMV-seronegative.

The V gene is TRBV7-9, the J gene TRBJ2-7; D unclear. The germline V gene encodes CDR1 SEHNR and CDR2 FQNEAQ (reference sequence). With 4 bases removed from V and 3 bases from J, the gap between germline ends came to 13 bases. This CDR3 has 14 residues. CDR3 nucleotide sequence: TGTGCCAGCAGCTCCGAAAGGAGTTTCTACGAGCAGTACTTC. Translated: CASSSERSFYEQYF.

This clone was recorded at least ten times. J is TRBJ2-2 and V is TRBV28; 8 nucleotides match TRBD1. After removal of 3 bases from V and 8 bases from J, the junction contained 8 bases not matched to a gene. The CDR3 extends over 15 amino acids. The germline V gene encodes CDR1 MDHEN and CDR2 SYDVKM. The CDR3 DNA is TGTGCCAGCAGTTTGGGACAGGCACCCGGGGGGGAGCTGTTTTTT. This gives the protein CASSLGQAPGGELFF.

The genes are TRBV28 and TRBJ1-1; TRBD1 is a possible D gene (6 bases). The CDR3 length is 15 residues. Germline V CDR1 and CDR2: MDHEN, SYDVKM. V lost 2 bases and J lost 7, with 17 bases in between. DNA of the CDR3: TGTGCCAGCAGTTTAGGGGGGGCGTCTATGTTTGAAGCTTTCTTT. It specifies CASSLGGASMFEAFF.

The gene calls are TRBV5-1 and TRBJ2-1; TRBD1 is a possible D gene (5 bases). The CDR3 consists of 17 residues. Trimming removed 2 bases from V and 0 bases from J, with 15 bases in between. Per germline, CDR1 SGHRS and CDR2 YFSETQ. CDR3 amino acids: CASSFWGGQSSYNEQFF. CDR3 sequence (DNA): TGCGCCAGCAGCTTTTGGGGCGGACAAAGCTCCTACAATGAGCAGTTCTTC.

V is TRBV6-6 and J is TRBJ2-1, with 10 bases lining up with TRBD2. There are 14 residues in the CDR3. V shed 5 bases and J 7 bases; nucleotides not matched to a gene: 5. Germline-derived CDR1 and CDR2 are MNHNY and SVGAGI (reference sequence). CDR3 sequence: CASSHSGGENEQFF. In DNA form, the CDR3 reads TGTGCCAGCAGTCACAGCGGGGGGGAAAATGAGCAGTTCTTC.

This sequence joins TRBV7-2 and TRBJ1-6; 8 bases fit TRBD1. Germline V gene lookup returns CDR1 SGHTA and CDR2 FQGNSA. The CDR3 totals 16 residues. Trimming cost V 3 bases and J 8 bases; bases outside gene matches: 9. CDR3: CASSLVEGQVYSPLHF. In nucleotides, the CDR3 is TGTGCCAGCAGCTTGGTAGAGGGACAGGTCTATTCACCCCTCCACTTT.

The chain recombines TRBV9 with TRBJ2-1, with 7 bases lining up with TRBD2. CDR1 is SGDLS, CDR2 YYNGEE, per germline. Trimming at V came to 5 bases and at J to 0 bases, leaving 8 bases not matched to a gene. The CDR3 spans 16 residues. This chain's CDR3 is CASSVLAQSSYNEQFF. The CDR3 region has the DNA TGTGCCAGCAGTGTACTAGCGCAGAGCTCCTACAATGAGCAGTTCTTC.

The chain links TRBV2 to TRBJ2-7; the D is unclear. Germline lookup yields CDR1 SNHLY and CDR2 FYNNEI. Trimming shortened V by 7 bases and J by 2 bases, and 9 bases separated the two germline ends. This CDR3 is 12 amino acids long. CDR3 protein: CASKQETYEQYF. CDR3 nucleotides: TGTGCCAGCAAGCAGGAAACCTACGAGCAGTACTTC.

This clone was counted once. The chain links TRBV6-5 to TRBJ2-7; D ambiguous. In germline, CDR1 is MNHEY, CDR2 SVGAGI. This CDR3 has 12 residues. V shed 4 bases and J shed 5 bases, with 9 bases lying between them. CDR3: CASSFGLDEQYF. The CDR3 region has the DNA TGTGCCAGCAGTTTTGGGCTTGACGAGCAGTACTTC.

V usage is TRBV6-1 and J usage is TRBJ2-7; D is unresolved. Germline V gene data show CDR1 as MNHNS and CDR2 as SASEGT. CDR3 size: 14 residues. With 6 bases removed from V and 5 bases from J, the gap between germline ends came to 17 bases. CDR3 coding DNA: TGTGCCAGCAGGACAAACATGTGGGCCAACGAGCAGTACTTC. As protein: CASRTNMWANEQYF.

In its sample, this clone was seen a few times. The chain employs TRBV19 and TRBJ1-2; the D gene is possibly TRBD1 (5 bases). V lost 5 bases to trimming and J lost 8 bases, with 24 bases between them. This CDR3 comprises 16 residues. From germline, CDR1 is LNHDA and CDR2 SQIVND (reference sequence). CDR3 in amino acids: CASSDQGRARWGGYTF. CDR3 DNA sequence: TGTGCCAGTAGTGATCAGGGCCGGGCCCGTTGGGGCGGCTACACCTTC.

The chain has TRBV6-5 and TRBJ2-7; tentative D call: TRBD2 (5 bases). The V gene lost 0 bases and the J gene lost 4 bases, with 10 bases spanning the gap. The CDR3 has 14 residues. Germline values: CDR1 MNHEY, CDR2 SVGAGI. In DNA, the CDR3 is TGTGCCAGCAGTTACTCGGAGAGCGGATACGAGCAGTACGTC. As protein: CASSYSESGYEQYV.

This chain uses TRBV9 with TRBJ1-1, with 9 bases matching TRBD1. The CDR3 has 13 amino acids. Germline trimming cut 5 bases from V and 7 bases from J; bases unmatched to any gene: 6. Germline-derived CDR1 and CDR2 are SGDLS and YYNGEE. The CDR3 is CASRGQGAGEAFF. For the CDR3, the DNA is TGTGCCAGCAGGGGACAGGGTGCGGGTGAAGCTTTCTTT.

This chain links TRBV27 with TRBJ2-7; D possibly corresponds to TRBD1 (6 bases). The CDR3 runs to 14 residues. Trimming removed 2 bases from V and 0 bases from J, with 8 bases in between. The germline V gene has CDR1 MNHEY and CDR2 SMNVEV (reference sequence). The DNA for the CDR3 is TGTGCCAGCAGTTTAAGACAGGACTCCTACGAGCAGTACGTC. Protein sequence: CASSLRQDSYEQYV.

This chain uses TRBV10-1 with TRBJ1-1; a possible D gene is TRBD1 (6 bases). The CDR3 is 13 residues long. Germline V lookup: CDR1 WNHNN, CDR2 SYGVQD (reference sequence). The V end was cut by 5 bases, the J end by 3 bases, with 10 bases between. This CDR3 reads CASSSTGYTEAFF. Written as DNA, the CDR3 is TGCGCCAGCAGTTCCACAGGGTACACTGAAGCTTTCTTT.

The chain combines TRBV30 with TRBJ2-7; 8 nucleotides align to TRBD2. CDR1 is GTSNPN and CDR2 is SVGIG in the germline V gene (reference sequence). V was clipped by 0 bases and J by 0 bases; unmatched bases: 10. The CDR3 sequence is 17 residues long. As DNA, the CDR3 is TGTGCCTGGAGTGTAGGAGGACTAGCTTGGGGCTCCTACGAGCAGTACGTC. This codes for CAWSVGGLAWGSYEQYV.

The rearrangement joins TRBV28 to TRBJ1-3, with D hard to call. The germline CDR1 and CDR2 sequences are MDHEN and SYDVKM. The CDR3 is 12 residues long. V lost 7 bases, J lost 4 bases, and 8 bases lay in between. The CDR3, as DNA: TGTGCCAGCACCACTCTGGGAAACACCATATATTTT. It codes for CASTTLGNTIYF.

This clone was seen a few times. CDR3 loop: CASSRGVELFF. In DNA form, the CDR3 reads TGTGCCAGCAGCCGAGGAGTAGAGCTGTTTTTT. V gene TRBV4-2 combines with J gene TRBJ2-2; D is unclear. Germline CDR1 LGHNA, CDR2 YNFKEQ. Trimming removed 4 bases from V and 11 bases from J, with 8 bases in between. The CDR3 loop spans 11 amino acids.

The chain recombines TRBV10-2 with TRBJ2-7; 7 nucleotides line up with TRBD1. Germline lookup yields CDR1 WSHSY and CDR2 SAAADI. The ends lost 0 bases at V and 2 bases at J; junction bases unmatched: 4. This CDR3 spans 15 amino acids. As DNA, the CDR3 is TGCGCCAGCAGTGAGTCGTGGGACAGAGCCTACGAGCAGTACTTC. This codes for CASSESWDRAYEQYF.

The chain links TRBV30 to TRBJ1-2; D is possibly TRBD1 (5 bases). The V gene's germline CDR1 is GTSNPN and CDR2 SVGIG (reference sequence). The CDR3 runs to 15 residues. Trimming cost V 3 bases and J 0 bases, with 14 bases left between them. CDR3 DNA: TGTGCCTGGAGCAGGGAAGCCAAAGCTAACTATGGCTACACCTTC. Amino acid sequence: CAWSREAKANYGYTF. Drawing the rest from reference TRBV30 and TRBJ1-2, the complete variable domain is SQTIHQWPATLVQPVGSPLSLECTVEGTSNPNLYWYRQAAGRGLQLLFYSVGIGQISSEVPQNLSASRPQDRQFILSSKKLLLSDSGFYLCAWSREAKANYGYTFGSGTRLTVV.

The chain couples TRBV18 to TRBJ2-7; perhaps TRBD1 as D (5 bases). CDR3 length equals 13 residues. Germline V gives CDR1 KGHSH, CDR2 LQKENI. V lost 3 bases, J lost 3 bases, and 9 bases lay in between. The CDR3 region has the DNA TGTGCCAGCTCACCGGGGCCGGGCTACGAGCAGTACTTC. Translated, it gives CASSPGPGYEQYF.

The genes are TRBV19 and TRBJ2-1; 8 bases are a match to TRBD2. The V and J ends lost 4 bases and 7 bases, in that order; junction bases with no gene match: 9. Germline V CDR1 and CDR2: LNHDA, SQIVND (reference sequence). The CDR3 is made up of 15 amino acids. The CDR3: CASSTPGGGGNEQFF. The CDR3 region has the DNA TGTGCCAGTAGTACCCCAGGTGGCGGGGGGAATGAGCAGTTCTTC.

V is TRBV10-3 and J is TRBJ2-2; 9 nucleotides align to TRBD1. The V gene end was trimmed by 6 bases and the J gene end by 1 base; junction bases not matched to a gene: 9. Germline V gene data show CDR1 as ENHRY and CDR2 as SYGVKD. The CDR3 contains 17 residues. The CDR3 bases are TGTGCCATCAGGGCGGGTTCGGGACAGGGGAACACCGGGGAGCTGTTTTTT. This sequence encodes CAIRAGSGQGNTGELFF.

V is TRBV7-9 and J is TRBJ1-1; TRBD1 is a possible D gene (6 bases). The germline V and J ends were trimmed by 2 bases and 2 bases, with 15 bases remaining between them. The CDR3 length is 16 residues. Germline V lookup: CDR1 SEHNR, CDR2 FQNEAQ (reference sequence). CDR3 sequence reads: CASSLYLAGTNTEAFF. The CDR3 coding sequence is TGTGCCAGCAGCTTATATTTAGCAGGGACAAACACTGAAGCTTTCTTT.

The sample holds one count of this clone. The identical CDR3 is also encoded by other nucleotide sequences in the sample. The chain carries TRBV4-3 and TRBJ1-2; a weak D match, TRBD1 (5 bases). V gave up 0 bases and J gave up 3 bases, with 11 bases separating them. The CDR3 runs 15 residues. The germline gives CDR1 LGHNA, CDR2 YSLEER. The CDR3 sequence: CASSQDRQGYYGYTF. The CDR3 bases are TGCGCCAGCAGCCAAGATCGCCAGGGTTACTATGGCTACACCTTC.

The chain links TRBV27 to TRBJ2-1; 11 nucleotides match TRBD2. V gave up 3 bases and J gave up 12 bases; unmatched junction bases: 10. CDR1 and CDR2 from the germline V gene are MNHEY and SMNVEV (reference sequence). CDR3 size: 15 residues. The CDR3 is CASSFNPSGGLGQFF. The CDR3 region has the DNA TGTGCCAGCAGTTTCAATCCTAGCGGGGGGTTGGGGCAGTTCTTC.

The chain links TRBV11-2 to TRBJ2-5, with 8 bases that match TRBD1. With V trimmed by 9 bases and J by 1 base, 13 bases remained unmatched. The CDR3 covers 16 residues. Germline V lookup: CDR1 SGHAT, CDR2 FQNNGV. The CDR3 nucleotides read TGTGCCAGTGGACAGGGAGATTTTTTAGGCCAAGAGACCCAGTACTTC. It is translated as CASGQGDFLGQETQYF.

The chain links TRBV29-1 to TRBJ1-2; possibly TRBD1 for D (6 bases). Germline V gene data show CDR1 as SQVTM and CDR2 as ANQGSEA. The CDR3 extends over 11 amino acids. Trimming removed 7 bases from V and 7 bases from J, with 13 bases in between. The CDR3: CSAQGDFGYTF. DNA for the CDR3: TGCAGCGCACAGGGTGACTTTGGCTACACCTTC. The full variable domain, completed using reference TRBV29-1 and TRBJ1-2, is SAVISQKPSRDICQRGTSLTIQCQVDSQVTMMFWYRQQPGQSLTLIATANQGSEATYESGFVIDKFPISRPNLTFSTLTVSNMSPEDSSIYLCSAQGDFGYTFGSGTRLTVV.

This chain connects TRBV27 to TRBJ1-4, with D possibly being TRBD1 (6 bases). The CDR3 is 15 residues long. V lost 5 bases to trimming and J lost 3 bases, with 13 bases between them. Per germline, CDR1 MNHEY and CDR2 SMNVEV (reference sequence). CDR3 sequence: CASSRGTTSNEKLFF. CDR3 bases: TGTGCCAGCAGTAGGGGGACAACGTCTAATGAAAAACTGTTTTTT. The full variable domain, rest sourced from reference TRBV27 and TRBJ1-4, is EAQVTQNPRYLITVTGKKLTVTCSQNMNHEYMSWYRQDPGLGLRQIYYSMNVEVTDKGDVPEGYKVSRKEKRNFPLILESPSPNQTSLYFCASSRGTTSNEKLFFGSGTQLSVL.

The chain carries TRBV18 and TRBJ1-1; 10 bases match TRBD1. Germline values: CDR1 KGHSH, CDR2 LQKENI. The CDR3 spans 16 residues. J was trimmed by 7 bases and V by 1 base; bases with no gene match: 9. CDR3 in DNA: TGTGCCAGCTCACCACAGACAGGGGGCAATGCCGATGAAGCTTTCTTT. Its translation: CASSPQTGGNADEAFF. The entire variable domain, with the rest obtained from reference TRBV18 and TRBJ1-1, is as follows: NAGVMQNPRHLVRRRGQEARLRCSPMKGHSHVYWYRQLPEEGLKFMVYLQKENIIDESGMPKERFSAEFPKEGPSILRIQQVVRGDSAAYFCASSPQTGGNADEAFFGQGTRLTVV.